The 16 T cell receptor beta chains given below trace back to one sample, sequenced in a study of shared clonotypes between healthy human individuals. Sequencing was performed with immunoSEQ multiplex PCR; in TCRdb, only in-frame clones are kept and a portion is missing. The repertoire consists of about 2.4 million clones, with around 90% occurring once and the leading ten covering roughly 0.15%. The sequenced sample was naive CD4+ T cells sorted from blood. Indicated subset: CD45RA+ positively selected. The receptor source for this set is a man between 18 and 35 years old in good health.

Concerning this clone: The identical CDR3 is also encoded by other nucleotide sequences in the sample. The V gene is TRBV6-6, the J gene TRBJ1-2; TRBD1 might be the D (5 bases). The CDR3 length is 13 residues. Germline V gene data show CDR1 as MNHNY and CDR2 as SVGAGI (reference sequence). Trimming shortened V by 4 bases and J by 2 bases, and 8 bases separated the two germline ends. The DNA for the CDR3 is TGTGCCAGCAGTTCAACAGGAAACTATGGCTACACCTTC. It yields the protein CASSSTGNYGYTF.

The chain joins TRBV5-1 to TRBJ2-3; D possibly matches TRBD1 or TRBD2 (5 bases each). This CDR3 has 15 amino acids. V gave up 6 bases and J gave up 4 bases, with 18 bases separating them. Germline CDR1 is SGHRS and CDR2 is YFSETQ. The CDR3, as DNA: TGCGCCAGCAACCCGGACGGCTTGGGGGCAGATACGCAGTATTTT. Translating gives CASNPDGLGADTQYF.

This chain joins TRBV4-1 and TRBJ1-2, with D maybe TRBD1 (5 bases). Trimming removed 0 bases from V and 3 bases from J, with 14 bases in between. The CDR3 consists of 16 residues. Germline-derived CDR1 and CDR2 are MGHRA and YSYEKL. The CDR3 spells CASSQDLGDRDYGYTF. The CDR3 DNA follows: TGCGCCAGCAGCCAAGATCTTGGCGACAGAGACTATGGCTACACCTTC.

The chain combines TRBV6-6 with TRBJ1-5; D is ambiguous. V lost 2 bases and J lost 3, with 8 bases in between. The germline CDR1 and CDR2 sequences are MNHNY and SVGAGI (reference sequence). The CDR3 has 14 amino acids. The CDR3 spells CASSYGGNNQPQHF. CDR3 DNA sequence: TGTGCCAGCAGTTACGGCGGCAACAATCAGCCCCAGCATTTT.

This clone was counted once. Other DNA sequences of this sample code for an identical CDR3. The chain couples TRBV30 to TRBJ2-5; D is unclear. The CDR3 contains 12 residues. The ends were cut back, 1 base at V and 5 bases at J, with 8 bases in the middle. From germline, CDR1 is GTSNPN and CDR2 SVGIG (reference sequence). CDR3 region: CAWSGTQETQYF. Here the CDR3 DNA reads TGTGCCTGGAGTGGGACGCAGGAGACCCAGTACTTC.

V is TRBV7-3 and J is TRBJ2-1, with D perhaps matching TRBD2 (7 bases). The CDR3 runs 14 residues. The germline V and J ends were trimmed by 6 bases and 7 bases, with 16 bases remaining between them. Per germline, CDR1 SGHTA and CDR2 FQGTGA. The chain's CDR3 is CASSSGGLTNEQFF. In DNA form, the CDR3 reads TGTGCCAGCAGTTCCGGGGGGCTCACGAATGAGCAGTTCTTC.

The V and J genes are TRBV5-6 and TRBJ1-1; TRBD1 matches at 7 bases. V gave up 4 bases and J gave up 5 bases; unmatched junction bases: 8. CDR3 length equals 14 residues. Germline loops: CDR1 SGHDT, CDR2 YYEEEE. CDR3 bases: TGTGCCAGCAGCCCGTGGACAGGAGAGACTGAAGCTTTCTTT. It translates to CASSPWTGETEAFF.

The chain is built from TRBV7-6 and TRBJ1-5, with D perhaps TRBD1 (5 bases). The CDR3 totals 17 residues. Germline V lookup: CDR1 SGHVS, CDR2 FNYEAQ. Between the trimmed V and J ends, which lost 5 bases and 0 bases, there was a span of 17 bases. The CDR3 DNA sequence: TGTGCCAGCAGCCTGGGACCTCCCGGCCATAGCAATCAGCCCCAGCATTTT. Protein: CASSLGPPGHSNQPQHF.

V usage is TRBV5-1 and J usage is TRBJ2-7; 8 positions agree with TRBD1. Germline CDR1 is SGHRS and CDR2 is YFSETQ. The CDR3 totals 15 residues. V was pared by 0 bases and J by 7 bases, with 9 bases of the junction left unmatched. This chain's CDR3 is CASSLGTGLLGEQYF. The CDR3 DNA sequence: TGCGCCAGCAGCTTGGGGACAGGGTTGCTGGGGGAGCAGTACTTC.

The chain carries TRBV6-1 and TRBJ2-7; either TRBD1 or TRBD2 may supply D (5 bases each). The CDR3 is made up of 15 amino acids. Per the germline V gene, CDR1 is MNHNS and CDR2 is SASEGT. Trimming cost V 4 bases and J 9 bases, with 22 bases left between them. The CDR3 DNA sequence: TGTGCCAGCAGTGGAACCGGGACGACCTTTTTGGCGCAGTACTTC. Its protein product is CASSGTGTTFLAQYF.

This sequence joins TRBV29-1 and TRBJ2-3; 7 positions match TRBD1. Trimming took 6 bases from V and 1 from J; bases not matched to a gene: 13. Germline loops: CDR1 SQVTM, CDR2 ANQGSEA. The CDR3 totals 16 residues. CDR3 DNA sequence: TGCAGCGTCGCCGGGACAGCGAGCCATGGCACAGATACGCAGTATTTT. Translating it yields CSVAGTASHGTDTQYF.

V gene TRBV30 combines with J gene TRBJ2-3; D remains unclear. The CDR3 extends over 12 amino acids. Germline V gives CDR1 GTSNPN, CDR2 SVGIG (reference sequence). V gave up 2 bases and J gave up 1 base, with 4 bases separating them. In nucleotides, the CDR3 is TGTGCCTGGAGTTGGGGCACAGATACGCAGTATTTT. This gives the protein CAWSWGTDTQYF.

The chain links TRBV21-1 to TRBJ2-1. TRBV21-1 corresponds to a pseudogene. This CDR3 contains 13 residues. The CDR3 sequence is CASRTSCQNEQFF. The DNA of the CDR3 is TGTGCCAGCAGGACGTCCTGTCAAAATGAGCAGTTCTTC.

CDR3: CASSLGDRDEYEQYF. CDR3 coding DNA: TGTGCCAGCAGCTTAGGTGACAGGGATGAGTACGAGCAGTACTTC. The chain links TRBV7-2 to TRBJ2-7; TRBD1 aligns across 7 bases. Germline values: CDR1 SGHTA, CDR2 FQGNSA. V dropped 1 base and J dropped 4; count of bases not matched to a gene: 7. This CDR3 comprises 15 residues. Full variable domain (remainder filled in from reference TRBV7-2 and TRBJ2-7): GAGVSQSPSNKVTEKGKDVELRCDPISGHTALYWYRQSLGQGLEFLIYFQGNSAPDKSGLPSDRFSAERTGGSVSTLTIQRTQQEDSAVYLCASSLGDRDEYEQYFGPGTRLTVT.

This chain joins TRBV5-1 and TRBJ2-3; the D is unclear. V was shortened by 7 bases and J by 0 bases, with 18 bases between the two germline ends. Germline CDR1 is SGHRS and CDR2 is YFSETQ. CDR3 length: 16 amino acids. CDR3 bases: TGCGCCAGCTTCCCCGCCGGCGGCATTAGCACAGATACGCAGTATTTT. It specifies CASFPAGGISTDTQYF.

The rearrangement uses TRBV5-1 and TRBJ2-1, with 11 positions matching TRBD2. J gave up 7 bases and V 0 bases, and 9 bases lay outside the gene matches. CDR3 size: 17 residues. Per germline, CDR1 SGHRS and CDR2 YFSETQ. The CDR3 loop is CASSLEIAGGPGNEQFF. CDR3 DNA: TGCGCCAGCAGCTTGGAGATAGCGGGAGGGCCAGGTAATGAGCAGTTCTTC.